A selection of T cell receptor beta chains follows, all from one sample in a study of blood T cell repertoires in COVID-19. Assay used: immunoSEQ multiplex PCR; TCRdb lists only in-frame clones, some missing. The sample lists 210,000 or so clones; roughly 87% were seen once. The sequenced material came from peripheral blood. The receptors were gathered from a woman in her late teens or twenties who had recovered from COVID-19. The CDR3 runs from the conserved cysteine through the conserved F or W. The D gene is left open where the match is weak. Only some rows state a clone size, as once, few, many or a class for expanded clones.

V gene	clone size	D gene	J gene	CDR3 DNA	CDR3 protein
TRBV5-1	.	.	TRBJ2-7	TGCGCCAGCAGCTTAGCAGGCTCCTACGAGCAGTACTTC	CASSLAGSYEQYF
TRBV5-1	.	.	TRBJ1-2	TGCGCCAGCAGCTTGGAAGGGAGTCAGGATGGCTACACCTTC	CASSLEGSQDGYTF
TRBV30	.	TRBD1	TRBJ2-1	TGTGCCTGTTTGAAATCCGGACAGGGGTCGTTGGGGCAGTTCTTC	CACLKSGQGSLGQFF
TRBV4-2	few	TRBD2	TRBJ2-3	TGTGCCAGCAGCCAAGTTCTGAGGGGACTAGCGGGAGCGGCAGATACGCAGTATTTT	CASSQVLRGLAGAADTQYF
TRBV4-1	.	.	TRBJ1-4	TGCGCCAGCAGCCAACGAGAAAGCGTACAAAAGTTTTTT	CASSQRESVQKFF
TRBV5-6	once	TRBD2	TRBJ2-3	TGTGCCAGCTTCGGACTAGCGGGAGGAGCCGATACGCAGTATTTT	CASFGLAGGADTQYF
TRBV11-3	.	.	TRBJ1-2	TGTGCCAGCAGCCTACCCGGGGGCTATGGCTACACCTTC	CASSLPGGYGYTF
TRBV7-9	.	.	TRBJ2-5	TGTGCCAGCAGCTTACGAGGGAGTGACGAGGAGACCCAGTACTTC	CASSLRGSDEETQYF
TRBV27	.	.	TRBJ1-1	TGTGCCAGCAGATCCGGGACACCCCCCGGCACTGAAGCTTTCTTT	CASRSGTPPGTEAFF
TRBV28	.	TRBD2	TRBJ2-3	TGTGCCAGCAGTTCCCTCCCGGGACTAGCGGGAGGGCCTTTGGATACGCAGTATTTT	CASSSLPGLAGGPLDTQYF
TRBV27	few	TRBD2	TRBJ2-7	TGTGCCAGCAAACGACTAGCGGGATCCTACGAGCAGTACTTC	CASKRLAGSYEQYF
TRBV30	.	.	TRBJ1-1	TGTGCCTGGGCCTCCGGGACACTGAACACTGAAGCTTTCTTT	CAWASGTLNTEAFF
TRBV10-3	.	.	TRBJ1-5	TGTGCCATCAGGGGGAGTGAACTTAATCAGCCCCAGCATTTT	CAIRGSELNQPQHF
TRBV4-1	.	.	TRBJ1-1	TGCGCCAGCAGCCAAGGGGGAGGGAGAACAGAAGCTTTCTTT	CASSQGGGRTEAFF
TRBV28	.	TRBD2	TRBJ2-5	TGTGCCAGCAGTTTAGAGCTAGCGGGAGACCCAAGGGCCGGGGAGTACTTC	CASSLELAGDPRAGEYF
TRBV7-3	.	TRBD2	TRBJ2-3	TGTGCCAGCAGCTTAACAAGCGGGACCACAGATACGCAGTATTTT	CASSLTSGTTDTQYF
TRBV2	once	.	TRBJ2-5	TGTGCCAGCAGTGAAGGGCAGGGCTACCAAGAGACCCAGTACTTC	CASSEGQGYQETQYF